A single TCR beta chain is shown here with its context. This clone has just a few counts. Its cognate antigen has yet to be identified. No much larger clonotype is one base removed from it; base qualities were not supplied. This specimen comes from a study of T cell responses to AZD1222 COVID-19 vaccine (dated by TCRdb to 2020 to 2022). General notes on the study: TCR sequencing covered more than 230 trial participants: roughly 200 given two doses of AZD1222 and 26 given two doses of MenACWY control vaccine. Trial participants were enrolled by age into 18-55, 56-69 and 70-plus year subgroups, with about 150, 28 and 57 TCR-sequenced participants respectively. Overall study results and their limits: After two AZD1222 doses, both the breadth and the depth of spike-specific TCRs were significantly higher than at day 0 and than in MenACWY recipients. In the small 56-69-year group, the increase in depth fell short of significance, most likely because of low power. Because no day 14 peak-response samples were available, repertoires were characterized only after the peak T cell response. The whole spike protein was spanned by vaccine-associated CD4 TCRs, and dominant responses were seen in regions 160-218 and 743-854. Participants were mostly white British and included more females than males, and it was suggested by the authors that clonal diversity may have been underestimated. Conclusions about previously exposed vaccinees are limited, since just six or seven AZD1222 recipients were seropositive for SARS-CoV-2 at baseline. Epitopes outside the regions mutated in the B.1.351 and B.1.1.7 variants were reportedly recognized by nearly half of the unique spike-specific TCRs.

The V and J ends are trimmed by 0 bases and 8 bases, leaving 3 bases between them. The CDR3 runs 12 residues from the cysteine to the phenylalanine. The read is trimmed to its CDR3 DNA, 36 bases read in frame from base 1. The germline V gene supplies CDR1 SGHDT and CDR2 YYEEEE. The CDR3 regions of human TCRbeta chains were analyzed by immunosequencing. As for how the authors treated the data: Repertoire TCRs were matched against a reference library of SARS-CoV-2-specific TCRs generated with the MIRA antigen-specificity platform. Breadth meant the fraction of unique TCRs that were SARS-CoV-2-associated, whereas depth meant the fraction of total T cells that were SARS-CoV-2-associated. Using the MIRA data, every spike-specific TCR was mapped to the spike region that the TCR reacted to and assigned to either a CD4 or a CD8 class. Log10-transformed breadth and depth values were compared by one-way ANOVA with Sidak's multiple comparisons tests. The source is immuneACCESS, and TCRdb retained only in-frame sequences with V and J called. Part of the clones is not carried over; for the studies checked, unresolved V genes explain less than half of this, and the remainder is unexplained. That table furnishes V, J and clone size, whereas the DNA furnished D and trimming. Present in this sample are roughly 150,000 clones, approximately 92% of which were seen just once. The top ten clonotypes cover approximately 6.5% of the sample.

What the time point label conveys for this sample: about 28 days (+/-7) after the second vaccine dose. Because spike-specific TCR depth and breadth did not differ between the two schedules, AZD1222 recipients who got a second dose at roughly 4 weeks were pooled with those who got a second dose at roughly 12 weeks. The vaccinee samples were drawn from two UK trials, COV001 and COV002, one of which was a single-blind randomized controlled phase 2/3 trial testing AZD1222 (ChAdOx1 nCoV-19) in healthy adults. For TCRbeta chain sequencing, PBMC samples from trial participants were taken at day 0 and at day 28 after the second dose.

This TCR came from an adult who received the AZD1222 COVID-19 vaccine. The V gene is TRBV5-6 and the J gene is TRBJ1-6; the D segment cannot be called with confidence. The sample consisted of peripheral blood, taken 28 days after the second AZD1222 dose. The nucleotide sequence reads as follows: TGTGCCAGCAGCTTGGAATATTCACCCCTCCACTTT. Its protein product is CASSLEYSPLHF.